This T cell receptor (beta chain) was sequenced during a study of cytomegalovirus exposure and HLA in healthy donors. Concerning this clone itself: Its antigen remains unknown.

Study outcomes and limitations: As a later analysis revealed, most CMV-associated TCR beta chains appeared HLA-restricted. A later analysis, which compared TCR beta chains of equal frequency, found the HLA-associated ones more clonally expanded. Among the most significant clusters, several appeared linked to common viral pathogens in a later analysis.

The germline CDR1 and CDR2 sequences are SGDLS and YYNGEE. This CDR3 comprises 14 residues. With 4 bases removed from V and 3 bases from J, the gap between germline ends came to 12 bases. PCR employed 60 Vbeta and 13 Jbeta primers. Sequencing used immunoSEQ multiplex PCR; TCRdb keeps in-frame clones, though not all of them. This table holds about 72,000 clones. The V gene is TRBV9, the J gene TRBJ2-3, with a possible D match to TRBD2 (6 bases). Sequencing was performed on PBMCs. The TCR comes from a man aged 40-49 years in good health and CMV-seronegative. The CDR3 loop reads CASSIGTETDTQYF. For the CDR3, the DNA is TGTGCCAGCAGCATCGGGACTGAGACAGATACGCAGTATTTT. Filled out from reference TRBV9 and TRBJ2-3, the complete variable domain reads DSGVTQTPKHLITATGQRVTLRCSPRSGDLSVYWYQQSLDQGLQFLIQYYNGEERAKGNILERFSAQQFPDLHSELNLSSLELGDSALYFCASSIGTETDTQYFGPGTRLTVL.